These 7 T cell receptor beta chains originate from one sample sequenced in a study of cytomegalovirus exposure and HLA in healthy donors. Researchers ran the PCR with 60 Vbeta and 13 Jbeta primers. Method: immunoSEQ multiplex PCR; TCRdb's copy keeps in-frame clones and lacks some. The table lists around 77,000 clones, with roughly 13% in the top ten. The sequenced sample was PBMCs. The source of these receptors is a man between 50 and 59 years old in good health and CMV-seropositive.

The chain is built from TRBV2 and TRBJ1-6, with D perhaps TRBD1 (5 bases). CDR1 and CDR2 from the germline V gene are SNHLY and FYNNEI. V dropped 3 bases and J dropped 7 bases, with 10 bases sitting between them. This CDR3 has 14 amino acids. The DNA for the CDR3 is TGTGCCAGCAGTGACGCAGGGAGGAATTCACCCCTCCACTTT. Its translation is CASSDAGRNSPLHF.

The chain is built from TRBV6-1 and TRBJ1-5, with TRBD1 as a possible D gene (5 bases). The germline CDR1 and CDR2 sequences are MNHNS and SASEGT. The CDR3 has 14 amino acids. Trimming stripped 6 bases from V and 7 bases from J, with 16 bases between. The CDR3 coding sequence is TGTGCCAGCAGCACAGGCGTAGGTTGGCAGCCCCAGCATTTT. It is translated as CASSTGVGWQPQHF.

The genes are TRBV19 and TRBJ1-1, with D uncertain. This CDR3 comprises 12 residues. V gave up 7 bases and J gave up 4 bases, with 10 bases separating them. Germline V gives CDR1 LNHDA, CDR2 SQIVND (reference sequence). The CDR3 sequence: CASTVLRTEAFF. CDR3 sequence (DNA): TGTGCCAGTACCGTCCTGCGCACTGAAGCTTTCTTT.

The J gene is TRBJ2-5, the V gene TRBV13, with 8 bases fitting TRBD1. The CDR3 has 16 amino acids. The trim removed 5 bases at V and 6 bases at J, leaving 14 bases unmatched. In germline, CDR1 is PRHDT, CDR2 FYEKMQ (reference sequence). Here the CDR3 DNA reads TGTGCCAGCAGCCCCAATGGACAGGGAATGATGAAGACCCAGTACTTC. This encodes CASSPNGQGMMKTQYF.

This chain connects TRBV28 to TRBJ2-7, with 14 nucleotides matching TRBD2. The J segment lost 6 bases and the V segment lost 6 bases, leaving 7 bases of the junction unmatched. Looked up from germline, CDR1 is MDHEN and CDR2 is SYDVKM. The CDR3 consists of 15 residues. CDR3 region: CASSFPGLAGGEQYF. CDR3 nucleotide sequence: TGTGCCAGCAGCTTCCCTGGACTAGCGGGAGGCGAGCAGTACTTC.

As for this clone: Other nucleotide sequences from this sample produce the same CDR3. The chain recombines TRBV19 with TRBJ1-1, with D unresolved. Trimming cost V 3 bases and J 1 base, with 6 bases left between them. This CDR3 has 13 amino acids. The V gene's germline CDR1 is LNHDA and CDR2 SQIVND (reference sequence). The CDR3 nucleotides are TGTGCCAGTAGTATTAGCAAGAACACTGAAGCTTTCTTT. This gives the protein CASSISKNTEAFF.

The chain combines TRBV5-8 with TRBJ1-4; the D is unclear. Trimming removed 4 bases from V and 12 bases from J, with 10 bases in between. The CDR3 is 11 amino acids. The germline V gene has CDR1 SGHTS and CDR2 YDEGEE. The DNA of the CDR3 is TGTGCCAGCAGCGGCGGGTCGGAACTGTTTTTT. Translation: CASSGGSELFF.